This is a list of T cell receptor beta chains from one sample in a study of blood T cell repertoires in COVID-19. Method: immunoSEQ multiplex PCR; TCRdb's copy keeps in-frame clones and lacks some. The profile shows around 97,000 clones, roughly 84% of them singletons. Sequenced input: peripheral blood. All receptors derive from a human donor in a cohort sampled during active or convalescent COVID-19. CDR3s include the opening cysteine and the closing phenylalanine or tryptophan. Each record gives: J gene, V gene, clone size, D gene, CDR3 DNA, CDR3 protein. The D gene is left open where the match is weak. Clone size is given for some rows only: seen once, a few or many times, or a class if the clone is expanded.

TRBJ1-5 TRBV18 . . TGTGCCAGCTCACCGGACAGAGATCAGCCCCAGCATTTT CASSPDRDQPQHF
TRBJ1-4 TRBV5-6 . TRBD1 TGTGCCAGCAGCCCGATGCGGACAGGCGAAAATGAAAAACTGTTTTTT CASSPMRTGENEKLFF
TRBJ1-6 TRBV7-2 . TRBD1 TGTGCCAGCAGCTGGACAGGGAGGTTAAGTAATTCACCCCTCCACTTT CASSWTGRLSNSPLHF
TRBJ2-1 TRBV7-3 . TRBD2 TGTGCCAGCAGCTTAGGCCTAGCGGAGACCCATGAGCAGTTCTTC CASSLGLAETHEQFF
TRBJ1-4 TRBV2 . . TGTGCCAGCAATTGGAGTGATGAAAAACTGTTTTTT CASNWSDEKLFF
TRBJ2-2 TRBV7-9 . . TGTGCCAGCAGAGCTATTGGCGGAGGGGAGCTGTTTTTT CASRAIGGGELFF
TRBJ1-2 TRBV2 . TRBD1 TGTGCCAGAGGGACAGGGGACGGGGATGGCTACACCTTC CARGTGDGDGYTF
TRBJ1-6 TRBV28 . . TGTGCCAGCAGTTTAAAGGGGGGGCAGGGAGGATCACCCCTCCACTTT CASSLKGGQGGSPLHF
TRBJ2-7 TRBV10-2 . TRBD1 TGCGCCAGCAGAGAATACCGGGACAGGGATTACGAGCAGTACTTC CASREYRDRDYEQYF
TRBJ2-4 TRBV30 . . TGTGCCTGGAGTGAGAGAGTGGACATTCAGTACTTC CAWSERVDIQYF
TRBJ1-1 TRBV27 once . TGTGCCAGCAGTTATAATGGGGCTAGCACTGAAGCTTTCTTT CASSYNGASTEAFF
TRBJ2-5 TRBV30 . TRBD1 TGTGCCTGGAGTCTCGAGGGACAGGGAGGAGAGACCCAGTACTTC CAWSLEGQGGETQYF
TRBJ2-1 TRBV15 . . TGTGCCACCAGCAGAGTCAGGGCGGGGGAGCAGTTCTTC CATSRVRAGEQFF
TRBJ2-3 TRBV11-3 . . TGTGCCAGCAGCCCCCGGGATTTGGTAGATACGCAGTATTTT CASSPRDLVDTQYF
TRBJ2-1 TRBV5-6 . TRBD2 TGTGCCAGCAGCCCGTTGGCAGCGGGGGAGTGGGGTGAGCAGTTCTTC CASSPLAAGEWGEQFF
TRBJ2-4 TRBV7-2 few TRBD1 TGTGCCAGCAGCGCCTACAGGGGCTCGTCCAAAAACATTCAGTACTTC CASSAYRGSSKNIQYF
TRBJ2-3 TRBV5-1 . . TGCGCCAGCAGCTTCTTAGGGGGCACAGATACGCAGTATTTT CASSFLGGTDTQYF
TRBJ1-5 TRBV19 . TRBD1 TGTGCCAGTAGTAGACAGGGGGCCAATCAGCCCCAGCATTTT CASSRQGANQPQHF
TRBJ2-3 TRBV7-3 . . TGTGCCAGCAGCTTAGGAGGGCCAGGTCGGACAGATACGCAGTATTTT CASSLGGPGRTDTQYF
TRBJ2-7 TRBV27 . . TGTGCCAGCAGAAGCTTGGGGGGACAGAATTCGTACGAGCAGTACTTC CASRSLGGQNSYEQYF
TRBJ2-2 TRBV28 . . TGTGCCAGCAGTTTTGGAGGGGGGGACACCGGGGAGCTGTTTTTT CASSFGGGDTGELFF
TRBJ2-7 TRBV28 . . TGTGCCAGCAACCGACGGCGCGCCGGGGACGAGCAGTACTTC CASNRRRAGDEQYF
TRBJ2-7 TRBV10-3 . . TGTGCCATCAGTGAGCCCCCAGGGGTCCGCTCCTACGAGCAGTACTTC CAISEPPGVRSYEQYF
TRBJ1-1 TRBV14 few . TGTGCCAGCAGCCCTCCAGGAGGGAGTTGGGCGAACACTGAAGCTTTCTTT CASSPPGGSWANTEAFF
TRBJ1-6 TRBV5-6 . TRBD1 TGTGCCAGCAGCTTGGGGACAGGAAATAATTCACCCCTCCACTTT CASSLGTGNNSPLHF
TRBJ2-1 TRBV2 . . TGTGCCAGCAGTGTCTGGCGCGGTGAGCAGTTCTTC CASSVWRGEQFF
TRBJ1-5 TRBV19 . TRBD1 TGTGCCAGTAGTAACAGGGGTCGAGAGAATCAGCCCCAGCATTTT CASSNRGRENQPQHF
TRBJ2-1 TRBV5-6 . . TGTGCCAGCAGCCGGACTTTTTCGGGCTTCAATGAGCAGTTCTTC CASSRTFSGFNEQFF
TRBJ1-1 TRBV28 . . TGTGCCAGCAGAACTATCATGAACACTGAAGCTTTCTTT CASRTIMNTEAFF
TRBJ1-2 TRBV18 . . TGTGCCAGCTCCGGAGGACAGTCTGGATTCTACACCTTC CASSGGQSGFYTF
TRBJ2-3 TRBV7-2 once TRBD1 TGTGCCAGCAGCTTCAGGACAGGGATTCCTAGCACAGATACGCAGTATTTT CASSFRTGIPSTDTQYF
TRBJ1-6 TRBV18 . . TGTGCCAGCTCACCGGGCCTTACCGGCGGGGGTTCACCCCTCCACTTT CASSPGLTGGGSPLHF
TRBJ2-5 TRBV15 . TRBD2 TGTGCCACCAGCAGAGATAGGGGAAAGATAGCGGGGGCTGGGGAGACCCAGTACTTC CATSRDRGKIAGAGETQYF
TRBJ2-7 TRBV5-1 once . TGCGCCAGCAGCTTTAATACAGGGACCACCTACGAGCAGTACTTC CASSFNTGTTYEQYF
TRBJ1-5 TRBV7-2 many . TGTGCCAGCAGCTTAGGGGACACCCGGGGAGCCCAGCATTTT CASSLGDTRGAQHF
TRBJ1-5 TRBV21-1 . . TGTGCCACCCAGCCGGGGGAGGGGGGGGATCAGCCCCAGCATTTT CATQPGEGGDQPQHF
TRBJ1-1 TRBV10-1 . TRBD1 TGCGCCAGGACACCCGGCCAGGGGGCTAACACTGAAGCTTTCTTT CARTPGQGANTEAFF
TRBJ1-2 TRBV3-1/TRBV3-2 . . TGTGCCAGCAGCCAAGGGAAGCGGAACTATGGCTACACCTTC CASSQGKRNYGYTF
TRBJ1-2 TRBV11-2 . . TGTGCCAGCAGCCCCGGGGAAATGGGTGGCTACACCTTC CASSPGEMGGYTF
TRBJ1-1 TRBV19 . TRBD1 TGTGCCAGTAGTATACAGGGGGCACCGAACACTGAAGCTTTCTTT CASSIQGAPNTEAFF
TRBJ2-7 TRBV5-1 . TRBD1 TGCGCCAGCAGCGTGGACAGGAGCTACGAGCAGTACTTC CASSVDRSYEQYF
TRBJ2-7 TRBV6-1 . . TGTGCCAGCAGTGAAGCGGGGGCCGGACCCTACGAGCAGTACTTC CASSEAGAGPYEQYF
TRBJ1-4 TRBV10-2 . . TGCGCCAGCAGTCGAGTCTGGCAAGACATTAATGAAAAACTGTTTTTT CASSRVWQDINEKLFF
TRBJ1-2 TRBV7-8 few TRBD1 TGTGCCAGCAGCTTACCCAGACAGGGCCCCCCTAACTATGGCTACACCTTC CASSLPRQGPPNYGYTF
TRBJ1-5 TRBV7-9 . TRBD1 TGTGCCAGCAGCCAGGGAGACAGGGGCAATCAGCCCCAGCATTTT CASSQGDRGNQPQHF